Listed below are T cell receptor beta chains from one sample, sequenced in a study of CD8+CD57+ T cells in acquired aplastic anemia. A single record per CDR3 protein comes from TCRdb applying MiXCR to the reads. Here the sample spans fewer than 200,000 distinct CDR3 sequences, 55% to 70% being singletons. Source material: sorted CD4+, CD8+, or CD8+CD57+ T cells (not recorded which) from PBMCs. Receptors were obtained from a human donor in good health. Each CDR3 is given with its conserved first and last residue. A D gene is named only where the DNA matches it firmly. Expanded clones get a size class; other rows say once, few or many, or leave the size out.

TRBJ2-1	NA	TRBD1	TRBV7-7	TGTGCCAGCAGCCCCGACAGGGGTCGCGATGAGCAGTTCTTC	CASSPDRGRDEQFF
TRBJ1-2	many	NA	TRBV29-1	TGCAGCGTTGAAGGTTCGGCAGGTGGCTACACCTTC	CSVEGSAGGYTF
TRBJ2-5	NA	NA	TRBV10-3	TGTGCCAGCAGTTACGGCCGGGGTTTAGAGACCCAGTACTTC	CASSYGRGLETQYF
TRBJ2-5	NA	NA	TRBV3-1	TGTGCCTCATCCCCAGGGAACCAAGAGACCCAGTACTTC	CASSPGNQETQYF
TRBJ1-4	NA	TRBD1	TRBV7-2	TGTGCCAGCAGCTCTCAACAGGGGGTTAATGAAAAACTGTTTTTT	CASSSQQGVNEKLFF
TRBJ2-7	NA	TRBD2	TRBV20-1	TGCAGTGCTAGAGATGTCGGGACTAGCGGCTACGAGCAGTACTTC	CSARDVGTSGYEQYF
TRBJ1-4	NA	NA	TRBV5-1	TGCGCCAGCCGCGAGGGGAGGGAGGAAGAAAAACTGTTTTTT	CASREGREEEKLFF
TRBJ1-1	NA	NA	TRBV12-3/TRBV12-4	TGTGCCAGCAGGCTCGCGGTATTCACTGAAGCTTTCTTT	CASRLAVFTEAFF
TRBJ2-1	many	TRBD2	TRBV4-3	TGCGCCAGCAGCCAAGATTACACTAGCGGTTCCTACAATGAGCAGTTCTTC	CASSQDYTSGSYNEQFF
TRBJ2-1	once	TRBD2	TRBV20-1	TGCAGTGCTCCCCGGAAGGAAGCGGGGGGGTGGGATGAGCAGTTCTTC	CSAPRKEAGGWDEQFF
TRBJ2-7	NA	NA	TRBV5-4	TGTGCCAGCAGTTCCGGGGACACCAGCTACGAGCAGTACTTC	CASSSGDTSYEQYF
TRBJ2-3	NA	NA	TRBV9	TGTGCCAGCAGCGTAGGGCTGCAAATCACAGATACGCAGTATTTT	CASSVGLQITDTQYF
TRBJ2-5	NA	NA	TRBV20-1	TGCAGTGCCGCCATTGGGACCCAGTACTTC	CSAAIGTQYF
TRBJ2-1	NA	NA	TRBV5-1	TGCGCCAGCAGCTTCAGCCCCTCCTACAAGGAGCAGTTCTTC	CASSFSPSYKEQFF
TRBJ2-1	NA	TRBD2	TRBV2	TGTGCCAGCACCCAGAATAGCGGGGACTCCAATGAGCAGTTCTTC	CASTQNSGDSNEQFF
TRBJ2-7	NA	NA	TRBV5-1	TGCGCCAGCAGCTTGGAACGGGGAAGCGAGCAGTACTTC	CASSLERGSEQYF
TRBJ2-7	once	NA	TRBV2	TGTGCCAGCAGTGATCGCTCGGGATACTACGAGCAGTACTTC	CASSDRSGYYEQYF
TRBJ2-3	many	NA	TRBV7-8	TGTGCCAGCAGCTTAATTGGGAGTGCAGATACGCAGTATTTT	CASSLIGSADTQYF
TRBJ2-1	NA	NA	TRBV20-1	TGCAGTGCTATGAACTTTGGGATGGCGTGGAATGAGCAGTTCTTC	CSAMNFGMAWNEQFF
TRBJ1-1	NA	TRBD1	TRBV20-1	TGCAGTGCTAATGGACAGGGGGAGACTGAAGCTTTCTTT	CSANGQGETEAFF
TRBJ1-4	NA	NA	TRBV29-1	TGCAGCGCCGTCGGCTGGGGTAATGAAAAACTGTTTTTT	CSAVGWGNEKLFF
TRBJ1-2	NA	TRBD1	TRBV2	TGTGCCAGCAGTGAGCCATGGGACAGGGCGAATGGCTACACCTTC	CASSEPWDRANGYTF
TRBJ1-1	NA	TRBD1	TRBV24-1	TGTGCCACCAGTGATCCGAGGACAGGGCGGGCTGAAGCTTTCTTT	CATSDPRTGRAEAFF
TRBJ1-2	NA	NA	TRBV7-2	TGTGCCAGCGGCCGGGCGGTTCGGGGTGGCTACACCTTC	CASGRAVRGGYTF
TRBJ1-1	few	NA	TRBV19	TGTGCCAGTAGAATAGGGGCAGGGGAAAACACTGAAGCTTTCTTT	CASRIGAGENTEAFF
TRBJ1-5	NA	NA	TRBV24-1	TGTGCCACCAGTGAACAGGGAAATCAGCCCCAGCATTTT	CATSEQGNQPQHF
TRBJ2-1	NA	NA	TRBV20-1	TGCAGTGCTAGTGAACAGTACAATGAGCAGTTCTTC	CSASEQYNEQFF
TRBJ2-5	NA	TRBD1	TRBV7-8	TGTGCCAGCAGCGAGTGGGGACAGACACAAGAGACCCAGTACTTC	CASSEWGQTQETQYF
TRBJ1-5	many	NA	TRBV2	TGTGCCAGCAGTGACTACACAGAAGCTAAGCCCCAGCATTTT	CASSDYTEAKPQHF
TRBJ2-3	NA	NA	TRBV7-2	TGTGCCAGCAGCCCAACCCAAAGAGGGCAAGATACGCAGTATTTT	CASSPTQRGQDTQYF
TRBJ2-7	once	NA	TRBV2	TGTGCCAGCAGTGAAACACTAACCTACGAGCAGTACTTC	CASSETLTYEQYF
TRBJ2-1	NA	TRBD2	TRBV7-7	TGTGCCAGCAGCTTAGGCGGGGGTCCCTACAATGAGCAGTTCTTC	CASSLGGGPYNEQFF
TRBJ1-2	NA	NA	TRBV7-9	TGTGCCAGCACCCCCGAGGGGAGATATGGCTACACCTTC	CASTPEGRYGYTF
TRBJ2-1	many	NA	TRBV7-9	TGTGCCAGCAGCTTAATCGGGGAGAGCTCCTACAATGAGCAGTTCTTC	CASSLIGESSYNEQFF
TRBJ1-1	NA	NA	TRBV29-1	TGCAGCGCCGAACGGAACACTGAAGCTTTCTTT	CSAERNTEAFF
TRBJ1-1	NA	NA	TRBV7-9	TGTGCCAGCAGCCAATACCCCGAGGTGTTCGGGACGGCTGAAGCTTTCTTT	CASSQYPEVFGTAEAFF
TRBJ2-3	NA	TRBD1	TRBV6-6	TGTGCCAGCAGTTACCTCGGGACAGGGGATACGCAGTATTTT	CASSYLGTGDTQYF
TRBJ1-1	NA	TRBD1	TRBV24-1	TGTGCCACCAGTGTAAGGACAGGGGGGATCACTGAAGCTTTCTTT	CATSVRTGGITEAFF
TRBJ1-5	few	NA	TRBV24-1	TGTGCCACCAGTGATCCCCTCACAGGGTTGGGTCAGCCCCAGCATTTT	CATSDPLTGLGQPQHF
TRBJ1-2	NA	NA	TRBV29-1	TGCAGCGTTGGGGGGAGCGGGGGTGGCTACACCTTC	CSVGGSGGGYTF
TRBJ1-1	NA	NA	TRBV10-1	TGCGCCAGCAGCGCGGAAGGAAACACTGAAGCTTTCTTT	CASSAEGNTEAFF
TRBJ2-1	many	TRBD2	TRBV29-1	TGCAGCGCGCCCCCCGTGCGGGGGGGGGTTAATGAGCAGTTCTTC	CSAPPVRGGVNEQFF
TRBJ1-2	NA	NA	TRBV29-1	TGCAGCGTTGTCATCCTACCGGGGGATAATGGCTACACCTTC	CSVVILPGDNGYTF
TRBJ2-5	once	NA	TRBV7-9	TGTGCCAGCAGCTTAGTAGAGGGGACCCAGTACTTC	CASSLVEGTQYF
TRBJ2-7	NA	NA	TRBV20-1	TGCAGTGCCCGGTCCCACAACTACGAGCAGTACTTC	CSARSHNYEQYF
TRBJ1-1	many	NA	TRBV7-9	TGTGCCAGCAGCTTAGGGGGAGCTGAAGCTTTCTTT	CASSLGGAEAFF
TRBJ1-2	few	TRBD1	TRBV9	TGTGCCAGCAGCGTGGGGACAGAAGGTGGCTACACCTTC	CASSVGTEGGYTF
TRBJ1-1	NA	NA	TRBV15	TGTGCCACCAGCAAGGGACAATTGAACACTGAAGCTTTCTTT	CATSKGQLNTEAFF
TRBJ1-2	once	NA	TRBV2	TGTGCCAGCAGTGAAGTCAGACAGGAACTCGGCTACACCTTC	CASSEVRQELGYTF
TRBJ2-7	NA	NA	TRBV11-3	TGTGCCAGCAGCTACCGGGTCGCCCAGGTCCCTGAAGGCTACGAGCAGTACTTC	CASSYRVAQVPEGYEQYF
TRBJ2-7	many	NA	TRBV29-1	TGCAGCGCTGGGGCAGGGTTCGGGAGCTACGAGCAGTACTTC	CSAGAGFGSYEQYF
TRBJ2-1	many	NA	TRBV5-1	TGCGCCAGCAGCTTGGAACCGGGCCTCCTCTACAATGAGCAGTTCTTC	CASSLEPGLLYNEQFF
TRBJ2-7	many	TRBD1	TRBV3-1	TGTGCCAGCAGAAGCGACAGGGGAGGAGACGAGCAGTACTTC	CASRSDRGGDEQYF